This TCR beta chain was recorded in a study of blood T cell repertoires in COVID-19. Study-level information: The United States, Italy and Spain were the sources of the acute and convalescent COVID-19 samples. PBMCs, B-cell-depleted T cells, or T cells provided the cDNA or gDNA that made up the material.

Authors' processing steps: Reference gene primer amplification gave estimated nucleated cell counts. Some clones are missing from TCRdb's copy, which holds only in-frame ones; the method was immunoSEQ multiplex PCR. The D gene and trimming were derived from the DNA, and the V and J assignments and clone size from that table. The data contain 250,000 to 300,000 clones, 75% to 90% of them singletons. V lost 7 bases to trimming and J lost 5 bases, with 14 bases between them. The CDR3 sequence is 13 residues long. CDR1 is MNHEY, CDR2 SVGAGI, per germline. The origin of this receptor is a man aged 30 to 45 with active or convalescent COVID-19. The specimen was peripheral blood. The genes are TRBV6-5 and TRBJ2-5; tentative D call: TRBD2 (5 bases). The CDR3 loop reads CASTRSRGETQYF. The CDR3 coding sequence is TGTGCCAGCACTCGCTCCCGAGGGGAGACCCAGTACTTC.